This T cell receptor (beta chain) is drawn from a study of OX40 agonist ivuxolimab in advanced cancers. Only in-frame clones appear in the TCRdb table, and some are missing; sequencing was by immunoSEQ multiplex PCR. The sample consists of about 59,000 clones, over 70% of them appearing once. CDR1 is SGDLS and CDR2 is YYNGEE in the germline V gene. The CDR3 loop spans 16 amino acids. The trim removed 1 base at V and 1 base at J, leaving 1 base unmatched. The material was CD4+ or CD8+ T cells sorted from blood, obtained in a trial of the OX40 agonist ivuxolimab. The receptor was isolated from an adult with an advanced solid tumor such as melanoma, head and neck, liver or kidney cancer. The rearrangement uses TRBV9 and TRBJ2-6; 8 bases align to TRBD2. The CDR3 spells CASSVTSGSGANVLTF. The CDR3 coding sequence is TGTGCCAGCAGCGTAACTAGCGGATCTGGGGCCAACGTCCTGACTTTC.